In its sample, the clone carrying this T cell receptor (beta chain) was seen many times. Its target is unknown. Investigators prepared the TCR beta libraries by applying iRepertoire HTBI primers and Arm-PCR of CDR3 regions. TCRdb called the multiplex PCR reads again in MiXCR, with one record for every CDR3 protein. The sample records roughly 380,000 distinct CDR3 sequences, about a sixth being singletons. This specimen comes from a study of regulatory T cells in long-lasting Graves disease. Points from the study as a whole: TRBV28, TRBJ1-2 and TRBJ2-5 emerged as the favored segments in persistent disease.

The ends were cut back, 3 bases at V and 1 base at J, with 12 bases in the middle. CDR3 size: 15 residues. Germline CDR1 SGHTA, CDR2 FQGNSA. Time point noted: newly diagnosed GD, antithyroid drugs for less than 3 months. With RNA extracted from PBMCs as input, the TCR library was made. A further study also used this sample, focusing on T cells in Graves' hyperthyroidism and ophthalmopathy. From that study: Within blood appeared most thyroid clonotypes that had expanded above 0.001.

V gene TRBV7-2 combines with J gene TRBJ1-2; TRBD1 might be the D (5 bases). This clonotype was sampled from a man aged 35 to 55 with Graves disease. Sample: peripheral blood mononuclear cells (PBMCs), taken at new diagnosis, from a patient treated with antithyroid drugs. The CDR3 coding sequence is TGTGCCAGCAGCTTTAGGGCAGGGCTTAACTATGGCTACACCTTC. It is translated as CASSFRAGLNYGYTF.